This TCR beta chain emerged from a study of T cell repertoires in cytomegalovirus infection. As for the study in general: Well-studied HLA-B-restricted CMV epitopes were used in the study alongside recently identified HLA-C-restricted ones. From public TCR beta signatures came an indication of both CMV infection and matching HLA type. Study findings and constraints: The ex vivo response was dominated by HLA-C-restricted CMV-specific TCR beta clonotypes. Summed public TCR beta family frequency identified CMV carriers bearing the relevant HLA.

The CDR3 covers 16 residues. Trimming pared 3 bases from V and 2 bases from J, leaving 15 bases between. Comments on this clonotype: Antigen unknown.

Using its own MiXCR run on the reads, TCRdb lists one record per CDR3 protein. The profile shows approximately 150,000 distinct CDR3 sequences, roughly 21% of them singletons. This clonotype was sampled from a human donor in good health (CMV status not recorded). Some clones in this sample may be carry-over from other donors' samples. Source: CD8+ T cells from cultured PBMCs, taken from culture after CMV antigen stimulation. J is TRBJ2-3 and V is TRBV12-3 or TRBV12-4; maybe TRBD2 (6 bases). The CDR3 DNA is TGTGCCAGCAGTTTGGGGGGACCCAGCTCCACAGATACGCAGTATTTT. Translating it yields CASSLGGPSSTDTQYF.